This T cell receptor beta chain was identified in a study of beta chain features in type 1 diabetes. V lost 1 base, J lost 4 bases, and 10 bases lay in between. This CDR3 is 14 amino acids long. In germline, CDR1 is SGHDN, CDR2 FVKESK. Each donor gave one heparinised blood draw averaging about 116 mL. Purity exceeding 98% was reached by all sorted populations. The study reverse transcribed the entire isolated RNA, so it sequenced expressed TCRB transcripts. Naive, central memory and regulatory T cell samples averaged about 3.5 million reads. The method was immunoSEQ multiplex PCR; TCRdb's version includes in-frame clones alone and lacks a portion of them. The sample yields approximately 38,000 clones, more than 40% seen once.

This TCR derives from a woman between 18 and 29 years old in good health. The sequencing input was central memory CD4+ T cells from blood. The chain uses TRBV14 and TRBJ2-5, with D tentatively TRBD2 (5 bases). DNA for the CDR3: TGTGCCAGCAGCCAAGTCTTGCGGGCAGAGACCCAGTACTTC. It translates to CASSQVLRAETQYF.